This TCR beta chain was recorded in a study of T cell responses to AZD1222 COVID-19 vaccine. The CDR3 sequence is 15 residues long. Germline trimming cut 4 bases from V and 2 bases from J; bases unmatched to any gene: 5. Germline V gene lookup returns CDR1 SGHRS and CDR2 YFSETQ. Clones were read by immunoSEQ multiplex PCR, and TCRdb kept only the in-frame ones, dropping some. The sample has 90,000 to 150,000 clones; 91% are singletons. V usage is TRBV5-1 and J usage is TRBJ2-1; the match to TRBD1 covers 8 bases. The sequence was obtained from an adult in good health. The source material was peripheral blood, sampled on day 0 of AZD1222 vaccination. The CDR3 DNA follows: TGCGCCAGCAGCGTACAGGGGGTTGCCTACAATGAGCAGTTCTTC. This sequence encodes CASSVQGVAYNEQFF. The full variable domain, in which reference TRBV5-1 and TRBJ2-1 provide the parts outside the CDR3, is KAGVTQTPRYLIKTRGQQVTLSCSPISGHRSVSWYQQTPGQGLQFLFEYFSETQRNKGNFPGRFSGRQFSNSRSEMNVSTLELGDSALYLCASSVQGVAYNEQFFGPGTRLTVL.